Presented here are 8 T cell receptor beta chains from one specimen sequenced in a study of blood T cell repertoires in COVID-19. Libraries were prepared by immunoSEQ multiplex PCR; TCRdb keeps only in-frame clonotypes and omits some of them. Found here are roughly 230,000 clones, about nine tenths of them singletons; the top ten hold 7.2%. The sequenced material came from PBMCs or T cells enriched from blood (not recorded which). The receptors were gathered from a man aged 30 to 45 in a cohort exposed to, infected with or recovered from COVID-19 (not recorded which).

This rearrangement joins TRBV19 to TRBJ1-2, with D uncertain. The CDR3 extends over 14 amino acids. V gave up 5 bases and J gave up 3 bases, with 13 bases separating them. Looked up from germline, CDR1 is LNHDA and CDR2 is SQIVND (reference sequence). CDR3 DNA: TGTGCCAGTAGTTCCGGTAAGAGGGACTATGGCTACACCTTC. It is translated as CASSSGKRDYGYTF.

This chain uses TRBV5-1 with TRBJ1-4; D might be TRBD1 (5 bases). With 4 bases removed from V and 0 bases from J, the gap between germline ends came to 13 bases. CDR3 length: 16 residues. Germline assignment: CDR1 SGHRS and CDR2 YFSETQ. CDR3 bases: TGCGCCAGCAGCCCAGGAGGGGCGACAACTAATGAAAAACTGTTTTTT. Protein sequence: CASSPGGATTNEKLFF.

The rearrangement links TRBV12-3 or TRBV12-4 to TRBJ2-1, with TRBD1 as a possible D gene (6 bases). CDR3 length: 13 amino acids. V lost 1 base and J lost 9, with 10 bases in between. CDR3 DNA: TGTGCCAGCAGTTTAGGGTTCAGGGGTGAGCAGTTCTTC. It yields the protein CASSLGFRGEQFF.

The chain is built from TRBV6-5 and TRBJ1-2, with 8 bases that match TRBD1. The CDR3 totals 16 residues. From germline, CDR1 is MNHEY and CDR2 SVGAGI. The trim removed 2 bases at V and 4 bases at J, leaving 9 bases unmatched. CDR3 protein: CASSYQGQGGPYGYTF. The CDR3 nucleotides are TGTGCCAGCAGTTACCAAGGACAGGGAGGTCCCTATGGCTACACCTTC.

This chain uses TRBV4-1 with TRBJ2-1, with 11 bases identical to TRBD2. Germline V gene data show CDR1 as MGHRA and CDR2 as YSYEKL. The trim removed 4 bases at V and 7 bases at J, leaving 18 bases unmatched. CDR3 length: 19 residues. CDR3 in amino acids: CASSRSGTSGVLALNEQFF. The CDR3 region has the DNA TGCGCCAGCAGCCGTTCCGGGACTAGCGGAGTTCTTGCATTGAATGAGCAGTTCTTC.

The chain links TRBV24-1 to TRBJ1-5, with 7 bases identical to TRBD1. The ends lost 4 bases at V and 2 bases at J; junction bases unmatched: 4. CDR3 length: 15 amino acids. Germline-derived CDR1 and CDR2 are KGHDR and SFDVKD. CDR3 protein: CATSDPTGGNQPQHF. In DNA form, the CDR3 reads TGTGCCACCAGTGACCCTACAGGGGGCAATCAGCCCCAGCATTTT.

V gene TRBV28 combines with J gene TRBJ2-5, with 7 bases lining up with TRBD1. Germline CDR1 is MDHEN and CDR2 is SYDVKM. V trimming: 6 bases; J trimming: 3 bases; junction bases outside the gene matches: 10. This CDR3 has 15 amino acids. In DNA, the CDR3 is TGTGCCAGCAGATGGGACAGCATTAAAAAAGAGACCCAGTACTTC. Amino acids: CASRWDSIKKETQYF.

The rearrangement links TRBV19 to TRBJ2-1; 11 bases are shared with TRBD2. V trimming: 8 bases; J trimming: 9 bases; junction bases outside the gene matches: 9. Germline lookup yields CDR1 LNHDA and CDR2 SQIVND (reference sequence). The CDR3 spans 14 residues. The DNA of the CDR3 is TGTGCCAGTGACCGACTAGCGGGGAGTGGTGAGCAGTTCTTC. This sequence encodes CASDRLAGSGEQFF.